The T cell receptor beta chain under discussion was sequenced for a study of technical replicates of blood from a handful of donors. Generated by immunoSEQ multiplex PCR, the TCRdb table keeps only in-frame clones and is missing some. The sample lists 75,000 to 100,000 clones; roughly 95% were seen once. Per germline, CDR1 MNHEY and CDR2 SMNVEV (reference sequence). The ends lost 3 bases at V and 4 bases at J; junction bases unmatched: 1. There are 14 residues in the CDR3. This chain joins TRBV27 and TRBJ1-1, with 11 bases matching TRBD1. Specimen: T cells isolated from PBMCs. This clonotype was obtained from a human donor in good health. As DNA, the CDR3 is TGTGCCAGCAGTTTTGGGACAGGGGGCACTGAAGCTTTCTTT. This translates into CASSFGTGGTEAFF.